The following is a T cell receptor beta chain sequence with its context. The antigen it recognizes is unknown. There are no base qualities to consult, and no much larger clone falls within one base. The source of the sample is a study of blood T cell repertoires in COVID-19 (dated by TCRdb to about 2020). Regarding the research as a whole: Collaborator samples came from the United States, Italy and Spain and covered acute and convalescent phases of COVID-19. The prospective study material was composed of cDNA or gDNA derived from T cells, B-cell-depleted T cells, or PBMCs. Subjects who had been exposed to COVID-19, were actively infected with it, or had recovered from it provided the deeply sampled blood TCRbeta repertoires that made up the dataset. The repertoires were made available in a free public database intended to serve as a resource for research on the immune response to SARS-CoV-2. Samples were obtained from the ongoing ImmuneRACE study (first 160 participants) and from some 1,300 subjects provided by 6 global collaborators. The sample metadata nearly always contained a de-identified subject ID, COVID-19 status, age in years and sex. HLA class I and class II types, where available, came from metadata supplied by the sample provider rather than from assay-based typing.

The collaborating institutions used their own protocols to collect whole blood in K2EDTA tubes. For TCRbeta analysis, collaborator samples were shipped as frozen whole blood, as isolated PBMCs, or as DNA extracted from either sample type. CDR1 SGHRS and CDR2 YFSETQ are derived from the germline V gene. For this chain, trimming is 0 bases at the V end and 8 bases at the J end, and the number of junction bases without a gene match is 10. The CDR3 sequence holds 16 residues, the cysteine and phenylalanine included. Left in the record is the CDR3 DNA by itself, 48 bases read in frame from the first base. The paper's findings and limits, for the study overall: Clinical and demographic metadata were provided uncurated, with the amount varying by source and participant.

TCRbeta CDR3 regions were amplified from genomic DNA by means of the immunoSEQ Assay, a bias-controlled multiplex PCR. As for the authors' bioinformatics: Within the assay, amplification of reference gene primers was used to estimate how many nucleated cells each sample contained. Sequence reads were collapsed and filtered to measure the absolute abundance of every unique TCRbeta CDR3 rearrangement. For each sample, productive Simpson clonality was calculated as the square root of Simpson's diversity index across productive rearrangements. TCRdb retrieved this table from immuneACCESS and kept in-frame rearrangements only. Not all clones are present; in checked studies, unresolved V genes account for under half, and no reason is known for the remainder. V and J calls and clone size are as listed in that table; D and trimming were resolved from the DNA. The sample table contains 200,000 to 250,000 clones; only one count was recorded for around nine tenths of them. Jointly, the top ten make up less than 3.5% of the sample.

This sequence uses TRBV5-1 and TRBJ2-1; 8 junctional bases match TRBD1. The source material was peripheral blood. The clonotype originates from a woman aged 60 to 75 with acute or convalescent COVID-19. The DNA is TGCGCCAGCAGCTTGGCCGTTACAGGGGGTCGAGATGAGCAGTTCTTC. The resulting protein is CASSLAVTGGRDEQFF.